The 22 T cell receptor beta chains below all came from one sample that was sequenced in a study of blood T cells in healthy people across ages (dated by TCRdb to 2014 to 2015). Libraries came from 5' RACE. Sequenced using an Illumina HiSeq 2500. A second PCR of roughly 7 to 11 cycles was run with a J-beta primer mix and a sample-barcoded 5' primer. TCRdb applied fastp at Q25 and MiXCR to the public reads, then kept only in-frame beta chains. For every CDR3 protein sequence, its rows merge into one entry that carries the most common genes and DNA. The sample table holds roughly 2 million distinct CDR3 sequences, of which 40% to 55% were seen once. Of the sample, around 2.1% falls within the top ten clones. The material sequenced was blood. These TCRs come from a woman in her thirties or forties in good health.

The sample holds a few counts of this clonotype. CDR3 nucleotide sequence: TGTGCCAGCAGCAAAGGGGGGGTCCAGGAAAACATTCAGTACTTC. Translating it yields CASSKGGVQENIQYF. This chain joins TRBV7-9 and TRBJ2-4, with TRBD2 as a possible D gene (7 bases). Deletions cut 5 bases from V and 5 bases from J, with 16 bases between. Germline values: CDR1 SEHNR, CDR2 FQNEAQ (reference sequence). This CDR3 comprises 15 residues.

The V call is TRBV29-1, the J call TRBJ1-1, with D possibly matching TRBD1 (5 bases). Germline CDR1 is SQVTM and CDR2 is ANQGSEA. Deletions cut 7 bases from V and 2 bases from J, with 11 bases between. This CDR3 has 12 amino acids. CDR3 region: CSGGRSNTEAFF. The CDR3 nucleotides read TGCAGCGGGGGACGATCAAACACTGAAGCTTTCTTT.

This clonotype was detected a few times. The chain joins TRBV6-2 or TRBV6-3 to TRBJ2-1; TRBD2 aligns across 10 bases. The length of the CDR3 is 18 residues. Looked up from germline, CDR1 is MNHEY and CDR2 is SVGEGT. Unmatched junction bases numbered 12, after V lost 2 bases and J lost 5 bases. CDR3 coding DNA: TGTGCCAGCAGTTACGAGGTCGGTCCTAGCGGGGGTAACAATGAGCAGTTCTTC. It codes for CASSYEVGPSGGNNEQFF.

The chain couples TRBV15 to TRBJ2-3; 14 bases align to TRBD2. Germline V gene sequence: CDR1 LNHNV, CDR2 YYDKDF (reference sequence). The CDR3 has 19 residues. V gave up 1 base and J gave up 2 bases; unmatched junction bases: 8. The chain's CDR3 is CATSRARLAGGTFTDTQYF. In DNA form, the CDR3 reads TGTGCCACCAGCAGAGCAAGACTAGCGGGGGGGACGTTCACAGATACGCAGTATTTT.

V usage is TRBV20-1 and J usage is TRBJ2-7; D uncertain. Trimming left V 0 bases short and J 2 bases short, with 14 bases between. CDR3 length equals 15 residues. Germline V lookup: CDR1 DFQATT, CDR2 SNEGSKA (reference sequence). The CDR3 protein is CSARDANQVTYEQYF. CDR3 in DNA: TGCAGTGCTAGAGATGCGAATCAGGTTACCTACGAGCAGTACTTC.

This clonotype came up a few times. The gene calls are TRBV20-1 and TRBJ2-4; TRBD1 matches 7 bases. The V gene end was trimmed by 6 bases and the J gene end by 4 bases; junction bases not matched to a gene: 6. The length of the CDR3 is 13 residues. The germline V gene has CDR1 DFQATT and CDR2 SNEGSKA (reference sequence). CDR3 in DNA: TGCAGTGCCCTCGGGACAGTAAAAAACATTCAGTACTTC. Its translation is CSALGTVKNIQYF.

The chain carries TRBV29-1 and TRBJ1-3; no clear D. Germline-derived CDR1 and CDR2 are SQVTM and ANQGSEA. The CDR3 is 14 amino acids. The CDR3 sequence: CRAPQYLPGNTIYF. CDR3 coding DNA: TGCAGAGCCCCCCAGTATTTGCCTGGAAACACCATATATTTT. Using reference TRBV29-1 and TRBJ1-3 for the parts outside the CDR3, the full variable domain is SAVISQKPSRDICQRGTSLTIQCQVDSQVTMMFWYRQQPGQSLTLIATANQGSEATYESGFVIDKFPISRPNLTFSTLTVSNMSPEDSSIYLCRAPQYLPGNTIYFGEGSWLTVV.

The chain carries TRBV9 and TRBJ2-3, with D perhaps TRBD2 (6 bases). Trimming took 4 bases from V and 5 from J, leaving 14 bases between them. CDR1 SGDLS and CDR2 YYNGEE come from the germline V gene. The CDR3 extends over 14 amino acids. CDR3 residues: CASSRVGGGDTQYF. The CDR3 DNA sequence: TGTGCCAGCAGCCGGGTCGGGGGAGGAGATACGCAGTATTTT. Filled out from reference TRBV9 and TRBJ2-3, the complete variable domain reads DSGVTQTPKHLITATGQRVTLRCSPRSGDLSVYWYQQSLDQGLQFLIQYYNGEERAKGNILERFSAQQFPDLHSELNLSSLELGDSALYFCASSRVGGGDTQYFGPGTRLTVL.

This clonotype was seen more than once but under ten times. This rearrangement joins TRBV9 to TRBJ2-5, with D perhaps matching TRBD1 or TRBD2 (6 bases each). The CDR3 consists of 15 residues. The ends were cut back, 0 bases at V and 1 base at J, with 10 bases in the middle. CDR1 and CDR2 from the germline V gene are SGDLS and YYNGEE. CDR3 nucleotides: TGTGCCAGCAGCGTAGTAGGGGGGAGCCAAGAGACCCAGTACTTC. It specifies CASSVVGGSQETQYF.

The V gene is TRBV7-2, the J gene TRBJ2-7; D call uncertain. The CDR3 runs 14 residues. V shed 5 bases and J shed 5 bases, with 16 bases lying between them. Germline values: CDR1 SGHTA, CDR2 FQGNSA. The CDR3 spells CASSPSVTNHEQYF. CDR3 DNA sequence: TGTGCCAGCAGCCCTTCCGTAACAAACCACGAGCAGTACTTC.

The chain uses TRBV3-1 and TRBJ1-4, with D uncertain. Trimming removed 5 bases at V and 1 base at J, with 11 bases between. This CDR3 has 15 residues. Germline CDR1 LGHDT, CDR2 YNNKEL (reference sequence). The CDR3 region is CASSWDRQTNEKLFF. CDR3 nucleotides: TGTGCCAGCAGCTGGGATCGGCAAACTAATGAAAAACTGTTTTTT.

The sample holds a few counts of this clonotype. The genes are TRBV7-9 and TRBJ1-2; maybe TRBD1 (6 bases). The CDR3 is made up of 13 amino acids. The germline V gene encodes CDR1 SEHNR and CDR2 FQNEAQ (reference sequence). The V gene lost 3 bases and the J gene lost 10 bases, with 15 bases spanning the gap. CDR3 sequence (DNA): TGTGCCAGCAGCTTCCCCTACAGGGACTACTACACCTTC. Its protein is CASSFPYRDYYTF. The whole variable domain, filled in from reference TRBV7-9 and TRBJ1-2, reads DTGVSQNPRHKITKRGQNVTFRCDPISEHNRLYWYRQTLGQGPEFLTYFQNEAQLEKSRLLSDRFSAERPKGSFSTLEIQRTEQGDSAMYLCASSFPYRDYYTFGSGTRLTVV.

This clonotype was seen a few times. The chain has TRBV5-1 and TRBJ2-4; 9 bases are shared with TRBD1. The DNA end lines up better with TRBJ2-7; the J call may be wrong. The V gene's germline CDR1 is SGHRS and CDR2 YFSETQ. The CDR3 loop spans 14 amino acids. CDR3 amino acids: CASSPGTGLAEQYF. The CDR3 bases are TGCGCCAGCAGCCCCGGGACAGGGTTGGCCGAGCAGTACTTC.

The chain is built from TRBV5-1 and TRBJ2-3, with a weak D call TRBD2 (5 bases). The CDR3 loop spans 15 amino acids. Trimming left V 4 bases short and J 6 bases short, with 18 bases between. Germline loops: CDR1 SGHRS, CDR2 YFSETQ. The CDR3 spells CASSPLGKLMDTQYF. CDR3 nucleotides: TGCGCCAGCAGCCCCCTCGGGAAGTTGATGGATACGCAGTATTTT.

This clonotype appeared many times. The chain carries TRBV29-1 and TRBJ2-5; TRBD2 agrees at 8 bases. Germline trimming cut 3 bases from V and 4 bases from J; bases unmatched to any gene: 4. The CDR3 consists of 13 residues. Looked up from germline, CDR1 is SQVTM and CDR2 is ANQGSEA. This CDR3 is CSVDAAGAETQYF. The DNA of the CDR3 is TGCAGCGTTGACGCAGCGGGGGCAGAGACCCAGTACTTC.

CDR3 loop: CASSTEVGEQYF. DNA for the CDR3: TGCGCCAGCAGCACAGAGGTCGGAGAGCAGTACTTC. The chain has TRBV5-1 and TRBJ2-5; unclear D gene. The CDR3 has 12 amino acids. V gave up 4 bases and J gave up 11 bases, with 15 bases separating them. Germline assignment: CDR1 SGHRS and CDR2 YFSETQ. Variable domain in full (rest from reference TRBV5-1 and TRBJ2-5): KAGVTQTPRYLIKTRGQQVTLSCSPISGHRSVSWYQQTPGQGLQFLFEYFSETQRNKGNFPGRFSGRQFSNSRSEMNVSTLELGDSALYLCASSTEVGEQYFGPGTRLLVL.

The chain has TRBV14 and TRBJ2-3, with a weak D call TRBD2 (6 bases). The CDR3 runs 14 residues. V lost 4 bases, J lost 4 bases, and 12 bases lay in between. Germline CDR1 reads SGHDN; CDR2 reads FVKESK. The CDR3 DNA reads as TGTGCCAGCAGCCTACTGACTAGTCCAGATACGCAGTATTTT. Its translation is CASSLLTSPDTQYF.

In its sample, this clonotype was seen a few times. The V and J genes are TRBV4-1 and TRBJ2-1, with unresolved D. CDR1 is MGHRA, CDR2 YSYEKL, per germline. Trimming left V 4 bases short and J 0 bases short, with 10 bases between. The CDR3 has 15 residues. This CDR3 is CASSLIPSSYNEQFF. The CDR3, as DNA: TGCGCCAGCAGCCTGATCCCAAGCTCCTACAATGAGCAGTTCTTC.

The V and J genes are TRBV7-3 and TRBJ2-3; 7 bases agree with TRBD2. Trimming cost V 2 bases and J 7 bases; bases outside gene matches: 12. The CDR3 length is 16 residues. Per germline, CDR1 SGHTA and CDR2 FQGTGA. This CDR3 reads CASSLAGTIGSNTQYF. The DNA of the CDR3 is TGTGCCAGCAGCTTAGCCGGGACTATCGGCTCGAATACGCAGTATTTT. The full variable domain, in which reference TRBV7-3 and TRBJ2-3 provide the parts outside the CDR3, is GAGVSQTPSNKVTEKGKYVELRCDPISGHTALYWYRQSLGQGPEFLIYFQGTGAADDSGLPNDRFFAVRPEGSVSTLKIQRTERGDSAVYLCASSLAGTIGSNTQYFGPGTRLTVL.

This clonotype has just a few counts. This chain's CDR3 is CASSPLFVYEQYF. In DNA, the CDR3 is TGTGCCAGCAGTCCCCTATTTGTATACGAGCAGTACTTC. The chain couples TRBV12-3 or TRBV12-4 to TRBJ2-7, with D uncertain. The CDR3 is made up of 13 amino acids. Trimming cost V 5 bases and J 4 bases, with 12 bases left between them.

This clonotype was detected only a few times. This chain connects TRBV18 to TRBJ1-2; tentative D call: TRBD1 (6 bases). Trimming took 2 bases from V and 7 from J, leaving 11 bases between them. The length of the CDR3 is 13 residues. The germline CDR1 and CDR2 sequences are KGHSH and LQKENI. CDR3: CASSPVGGPGYTF. CDR3 coding DNA: TGTGCCAGCTCACCAGTCGGGGGGCCTGGCTACACCTTC.

The V gene is TRBV20-1, the J gene TRBJ1-2; D possibly corresponds to TRBD1 (6 bases). This CDR3 contains 12 residues. Germline V gene sequence: CDR1 DFQATT, CDR2 SNEGSKA (reference sequence). V lost 4 bases to trimming and J lost 4 bases, with 10 bases between them. CDR3 sequence reads: CSAIKDSYGYTF. The CDR3 coding sequence is TGCAGTGCTATCAAGGACAGCTATGGCTACACCTTC.